This is a list of T cell receptor beta chains from one sample in a study of technical replicates of blood from a handful of donors. TCRdb's copy holds only in-frame clones and misses some; the assay was immunoSEQ multiplex PCR. The data contain about 82,000 clones, about 93% of them singletons. Source material: T cells isolated from PBMCs. The source is a human donor in good health. Each CDR3 is given with its conserved first and last residue. D genes are given only for firm matches. Where a row states a size, it is once, few, many or the class of an expanded clone; other rows omit it.

d_call	cdr3_length	v_call	clone_size	j_call	cdr3_aa	cdr3_nt
NA	15	TRBV9	NA	TRBJ2-3	CASSVEDSATDTQYF	TGTGCCAGCAGCGTAGAGGACTCCGCCACAGATACGCAGTATTTT
NA	13	TRBV9	NA	TRBJ2-2	CASSEQGSGELFF	TGTGCCAGCAGCGAACAGGGTTCCGGGGAGCTGTTTTTT
TRBD2	16	TRBV6-5	NA	TRBJ2-3	CASSLVLAGEADTQYF	TGTGCCAGCAGTTTGGTACTAGCGGGAGAGGCAGATACGCAGTATTTT
NA	14	TRBV30	NA	TRBJ2-7	CAWNRPGRYYEQYF	TGTGCCTGGAATCGGCCAGGGAGGTACTACGAGCAGTACTTC
TRBD2	14	TRBV5-4	NA	TRBJ2-7	CASSLNLAGGEQYF	TGTGCCAGCAGCTTGAATCTAGCGGGAGGCGAGCAGTACTTC
TRBD1	17	TRBV28	NA	TRBJ2-7	CASSLSPDRVSIYEQYF	TGTGCCAGCAGTTTAAGTCCGGACAGGGTGTCGATCTACGAGCAGTACTTC
NA	14	TRBV19	NA	TRBJ2-7	CASSIGTLTYEQYF	TGTGCCAGTAGTATAGGGACTTTAACCTACGAGCAGTACTTC
TRBD1	17	TRBV19	NA	TRBJ2-6	CASSRGTVFSGANVLTF	TGTGCCAGTAGTAGGGGGACAGTCTTCTCTGGGGCCAACGTCCTGACTTTC
NA	12	TRBV15	NA	TRBJ1-2	CATSRVNGGYTF	TGTGCCACCAGCAGAGTAAACGGGGGCTACACCTTC
NA	13	TRBV5-4	NA	TRBJ2-7	CASRTESSYEQYF	TGTGCCAGCAGGACAGAGAGCTCCTACGAGCAGTACTTC
TRBD1	15	TRBV10-3	NA	TRBJ2-2	CAISPQGGNTGELFF	TGTGCCATCAGTCCCCAAGGGGGCAACACCGGGGAGCTGTTTTTT
NA	18	TRBV7-9	once	TRBJ2-1	CASSLGPLDRRSYNEQFF	TGTGCCAGCAGCTTAGGACCCCTAGACAGGAGGTCCTACAATGAGCAGTTCTTC
TRBD1	16	TRBV27	NA	TRBJ1-5	CASSRDRGYSNQPQHF	TGTGCCAGCAGCCGGGACAGGGGCTATAGCAATCAGCCCCAGCATTTT
NA	14	TRBV10-1	NA	TRBJ2-7	CASSEGVRGYEQYF	TGCGCCAGCAGTGAGGGTGTCCGGGGATACGAGCAGTACTTC
NA	14	TRBV4-1	once	TRBJ2-7	CASSQEGTGYEQYF	TGCGCCAGCAGCCAAGAGGGAACAGGCTACGAGCAGTACTTC
NA	12	TRBV19	NA	TRBJ2-7	CASSSGPYEQYF	TGTGCCAGTAGCAGCGGACCCTACGAGCAGTACTTC
TRBD1	13	TRBV4-2	NA	TRBJ1-2	CASSQESGGGYTF	TGTGCCAGCAGCCAAGAATCAGGGGGTGGCTACACCTTC
TRBD1	15	TRBV6-1	NA	TRBJ2-2	CASRPDRENTGELFF	TGTGCCAGCAGACCCGACAGGGAAAACACCGGGGAGCTGTTTTTT
TRBD1	14	TRBV6-5	NA	TRBJ1-1	CASSQEVWTGEAFF	TGTGCCAGCAGTCAGGAAGTCTGGACAGGGGAAGCTTTCTTT
NA	14	TRBV28	NA	TRBJ1-5	CASSFYSSNQPQHF	TGTGCCAGCAGTTTCTATAGTAGCAATCAGCCCCAGCATTTT
TRBD1	14	TRBV27	NA	TRBJ2-7	CASSLTGGLDEQYF	TGTGCCAGCAGTTTAACAGGGGGTTTGGATGAGCAGTACTTC
NA	15	TRBV4-1	NA	TRBJ2-1	CASSSIRVGSNEQFF	TGCGCCAGCAGCTCGATCCGGGTCGGGAGTAATGAGCAGTTCTTC
NA	16	TRBV4-1	NA	TRBJ2-7	CASSQEFPGVAYEQYF	TGCGCCAGCAGCCAAGAATTTCCGGGAGTGGCCTACGAGCAGTACTTC
NA	15	TRBV28	NA	TRBJ1-2	CASSPVEQGYYGYTF	TGTGCCAGCAGTCCCGTCGAACAGGGTTACTATGGCTACACCTTC
TRBD1	15	TRBV5-8	once	TRBJ1-4	CASSLTPGGMTKLFF	TGTGCCAGCAGCTTGACTCCAGGGGGCATGACAAAACTGTTTTTT
TRBD2	14	TRBV19	NA	TRBJ2-1	CASSGASGYNEQFF	TGTGCCAGTAGTGGGGCTAGCGGTTACAATGAGCAGTTCTTC
NA	14	TRBV28	NA	TRBJ2-7	CASTGHLSGYEQYF	TGTGCCAGCACAGGTCACTTATCAGGTTACGAGCAGTACTTC
TRBD1	12	TRBV18	NA	TRBJ2-7	CASSPGQDEQYF	TGTGCCAGCTCTCCTGGACAGGACGAGCAGTACTTC
NA	13	TRBV30	NA	TRBJ1-1	CAWSAQENTEAFF	TGTGCCTGGAGTGCCCAGGAGAACACTGAAGCTTTCTTT
TRBD2	13	TRBV2	once	TRBJ2-7	CARETPGAGEQYF	TGTGCCAGAGAAACGCCGGGAGCGGGGGAGCAGTACTTC
NA	14	TRBV9	NA	TRBJ2-7	CASSVGSKPYEQYF	TGTGCCAGCAGCGTAGGGAGCAAACCCTACGAGCAGTACTTC
NA	14	TRBV28	NA	TRBJ1-1	CASTSAKWATEAFF	TGTGCCAGCACGTCCGCCAAATGGGCCACTGAAGCTTTCTTT
TRBD1	12	TRBV29-1	NA	TRBJ1-2	CSTYGQGHGYTF	TGCAGCACTTATGGACAGGGCCATGGCTACACCTTC
TRBD1	16	TRBV19	NA	TRBJ1-2	CASSSPTGQGGQGYTF	TGTGCCAGTAGTTCCCCAACGGGACAGGGGGGCCAGGGCTACACCTTC
TRBD2	16	TRBV7-3	NA	TRBJ2-1	CASSPTTSASYNEQFF	TGTGCCAGCAGCCCGACGACTAGCGCCTCCTACAATGAGCAGTTCTTC
TRBD2	15	TRBV5-4	once	TRBJ2-5	CASSLGLAGVETQYF	TGTGCCAGCAGCCTGGGACTAGCGGGAGTAGAGACCCAGTACTTC
NA	14	TRBV2	once	TRBJ2-7	CASSPGTSGHEQYF	TGTGCCAGCAGTCCCGGGACTTCTGGACACGAGCAGTACTTC
NA	14	TRBV13	NA	TRBJ1-1	CASREQGWNTEAFF	TGTGCCAGCAGGGAACAGGGCTGGAACACTGAAGCTTTCTTT